The 20 T cell receptor beta chains below all came from one sample that was sequenced in a study of shared clonotypes between healthy human individuals (TCRdb year 2020). Library generation was performed with the immunoSEQ multiplex PCR assay. TCRdb provides this immuneACCESS table in a form limited to in-frame rearrangements. Some clones are lacking; in checked studies, under half of them reflect an unresolved V gene, and why the rest are absent is not known. The sample has more than 2 million clones on record, roughly 93% of them singletons. Approximately 1.6% of the sample is held by the ten biggest clonotypes. For the CD8 naive samples, CD45RO-negative cells were positively selected for CCR7, yielding a CD45RA+CCR7+ population from which TemRA cells were excluded. The sample comprised naive CD8+ T cells from PBMCs. Read against the paper, the sample's cell subset or site label means: CD45RA+CCR7+. These receptor sequences come from a man aged 18-30 years in good health. Some clones in this sample may be carry-over from other donors' samples.

In nucleotides, the CDR3 is TGTGCCAGCAGCTTGGAGACAGGGCACCGGATGAACACTGAAGCTTTCTTT. It codes for CASSLETGHRMNTEAFF. This rearrangement joins TRBV7-9 to TRBJ1-1, with 7 positions matching TRBD1. Losses at the gene ends were 3 bases for V and 0 bases for J; bases not matched to a gene: 10. This CDR3 region has 17 residues. In germline, CDR1 is SEHNR, CDR2 FQNEAQ (reference sequence).

This chain links TRBV28 with TRBJ2-7; TRBD2 aligns across 7 bases. This CDR3 contains 18 residues. Looked up from germline, CDR1 is MDHEN and CDR2 is SYDVKM. The V segment lost 6 bases and the J segment 0 bases; nucleotides outside the gene matches: 17. As DNA, the CDR3 is TGTGCCAGCAGGTTTGCCCGAGGAGTGCGGGAGTCCTCCTACGAGCAGTACTTC. Translated: CASRFARGVRESSYEQYF.

Notes on this clone: The same CDR3 is also encoded by other DNA sequences in this sample. This chain uses TRBV9 with TRBJ2-1, with D possibly being TRBD1 (6 bases). Germline CDR1 is SGDLS and CDR2 is YYNGEE. V lost 0 bases and J 0 bases, leaving 10 bases between the germline ends. The CDR3 is 16 residues long. CDR3 coding DNA: TGTGCCAGCAGCGTAGGGGGGCGGTCCTCCTACAATGAGCAGTTCTTC. The encoded protein is CASSVGGRSSYNEQFF.

The chain carries TRBV27 and TRBJ2-1, with 8 bases matching TRBD2. V lost 2 bases, J lost 5 bases, and 2 bases stayed unmatched. The CDR3 covers 14 residues. Germline CDR1 MNHEY, CDR2 SMNVEV (reference sequence). In nucleotides, the CDR3 is TGTGCCAGCAGTTTAGGGACTAGGAACAATGAGCAGTTCTTC. This translates into CASSLGTRNNEQFF.

The chain combines TRBV7-3 with TRBJ2-6; 7 nucleotides match TRBD1. V lost 5 bases to trimming and J lost 0 bases; unmatched junction nucleotides: 10. CDR3 length equals 18 residues. Germline V gene lookup returns CDR1 SGHTA and CDR2 FQGTGA. CDR3: CASSLSPGQRSGANVLTF. CDR3 coding DNA: TGTGCCAGCAGCCTTAGCCCGGGACAGCGCTCTGGGGCCAACGTCCTGACTTTC.

The rearrangement links TRBV11-3 to TRBJ2-1; perhaps TRBD1 as D (5 bases). The CDR3 runs to 13 residues. In germline, CDR1 is SGHNT, CDR2 YENEEA. Trimming removed 4 bases at V and 4 bases at J, with 8 bases between. CDR3 amino acids: CASSSYRYNEQFF. The DNA of the CDR3 is TGTGCCAGCAGCTCTTACAGGTACAATGAGCAGTTCTTC.

The chain couples TRBV15 to TRBJ2-7; 9 bases map to TRBD1. This CDR3 spans 15 amino acids. Germline trimming cut 6 bases from V and 0 bases from J; bases unmatched to any gene: 6. Germline lookup yields CDR1 LNHNV and CDR2 YYDKDF (reference sequence). The CDR3 spells CATRETGGHSYEQYF. In nucleotides, the CDR3 is TGTGCCACCAGAGAAACAGGGGGCCACTCCTACGAGCAGTACTTC. Combining the CDR3 with reference TRBV15 and TRBJ2-7 gives the whole variable domain DAMVIQNPRYQVTQFGKPVTLSCSQTLNHNVMYWYQQKSSQAPKLLFHYYDKDFNNEADTPDNFQSRRPNTSFCFLDIRSPGLGDTAMYLCATRETGGHSYEQYFGPGTRLTVT.

The rearrangement joins TRBV9 to TRBJ2-3; D gene ambiguous. Per the germline V gene, CDR1 is SGDLS and CDR2 is YYNGEE. V lost 4 bases to trimming and J lost 5 bases, with 17 bases between them. The CDR3 spans 15 residues. CDR3 in DNA: TGTGCCAGCAGCCTGACTTCCTGGTGGGGAGATACGCAGTATTTT. Protein product: CASSLTSWWGDTQYF.

The chain employs TRBV6-5 and TRBJ1-1, with D maybe TRBD1 (5 bases). Germline CDR1 MNHEY, CDR2 SVGAGI. The CDR3 spans 14 residues. Between the trimmed V and J ends, which lost 0 bases and 4 bases, there was a span of 9 bases. The CDR3 DNA is TGTGCCAGCAGTTACTCGTCAGGGACCACTGAAGCTTTCTTT. Its protein product is CASSYSSGTTEAFF.

V usage is TRBV7-8 and J usage is TRBJ2-1; 9 nucleotides agree with TRBD2. The CDR3 is 16 residues long. Germline assignment: CDR1 SGHVS and CDR2 FQNEAQ. Trimming removed 4 bases from V and 3 bases from J; junction bases left unmatched: 7. The CDR3 bases are TGTGCCAGCAGCTCCCTTATAGCGGGAGACTACAATGAGCAGTTCTTC. Its protein is CASSSLIAGDYNEQFF.

This clone was observed once. The chain recombines TRBV27 with TRBJ2-1; D gene uncertain. The CDR3 totals 16 residues. Looked up from germline, CDR1 is MNHEY and CDR2 is SMNVEV (reference sequence). Trimming stripped 2 bases from V and 0 bases from J, with 11 bases between. CDR3 sequence reads: CASSLTLVSSYNEQFF. The CDR3 DNA follows: TGTGCCAGCAGTTTAACCCTGGTGAGCTCCTACAATGAGCAGTTCTTC.

The rearrangement joins TRBV27 to TRBJ1-2; D gene unclear. V gave up 5 bases and J gave up 2 bases, with 12 bases separating them. The CDR3 runs 14 residues. Germline CDR1 reads MNHEY; CDR2 reads SMNVEV (reference sequence). The CDR3 DNA follows: TGTGCCAGCAGTCCCCCCCGAGGGAACTATGGCTACACCTTC. As protein: CASSPPRGNYGYTF.

A remark on this clone: This sample also contains other DNA sequences that code for the same CDR3. This chain uses TRBV27 with TRBJ2-7, with D possibly being TRBD1 or TRBD2 (5 bases each). CDR1 is MNHEY and CDR2 is SMNVEV in the germline V gene (reference sequence). Trimming left V 4 bases short and J 3 bases short, with 10 bases between. The CDR3 consists of 13 residues. This CDR3 reads CASSWGPSYEQYF. The DNA of the CDR3 is TGTGCCAGCAGTTGGGGACCCAGCTACGAGCAGTACTTC.

This sequence joins TRBV2 and TRBJ2-5, with 8 bases that match TRBD1. V gave up 6 bases and J gave up 5 bases; unmatched junction bases: 17. CDR3 length: 17 residues. Per germline, CDR1 SNHLY and CDR2 FYNNEI. The CDR3 is CASRGPRTGRLFETQYF. CDR3 nucleotides: TGTGCCAGCAGAGGCCCCCGGACAGGGCGTTTGTTTGAGACCCAGTACTTC.

CDR3 sequence (DNA): TGTGCCAGCAGTTACTCGTCAGCGGGAGTAACAGATACGCAGTATTTT. Translated, it gives CASSYSSAGVTDTQYF. This chain joins TRBV6-5 and TRBJ2-3, with 8 bases matching TRBD2. J was trimmed by 3 bases and V by 0 bases; bases with no gene match: 5. Germline V lookup: CDR1 MNHEY, CDR2 SVGAGI. This CDR3 comprises 16 residues.

The V call is TRBV4-1, the J call TRBJ2-7; 9 nucleotides align to TRBD1. The CDR3 loop spans 15 amino acids. Per germline, CDR1 MGHRA and CDR2 YSYEKL. Trimming at V came to 4 bases and at J to 5 bases, leaving 9 bases not matched to a gene. As DNA, the CDR3 is TGCGCCAGCAGCCTTATGGAACAGGGGGCCAACGAGCAGTACTTC. Translation gives CASSLMEQGANEQYF.

The chain employs TRBV6-1 and TRBJ2-7; D remains unclear. Looked up from germline, CDR1 is MNHNS and CDR2 is SASEGT. This CDR3 is built from 15 residues. With 4 bases removed from V and 5 bases from J, the gap between germline ends came to 18 bases. CDR3 loop: CASSGPRRPDNEQYF. CDR3 DNA sequence: TGTGCCAGCAGTGGCCCCCGCAGGCCGGATAACGAGCAGTACTTC.

The DNA of the CDR3 is TGTGCCAGCAGCCCGACACTAACCTTAGACTACGAGCAGTACTTC. Encoded protein: CASSPTLTLDYEQYF. The gene calls are TRBV5-5 and TRBJ2-7; no firm D call. Germline V lookup: CDR1 SGHKS, CDR2 YYEKEE (reference sequence). The CDR3 contains 15 residues. V lost 4 bases, J lost 3 bases, and 17 bases lay in between.

CDR3 nucleotides: TGCGCCAGCAGCCAAGGGCTTAACCCTCTAGCGGAGAGCTCCTACGAGCAGTACTTC. Residues: CASSQGLNPLAESSYEQYF. The chain links TRBV4-3 to TRBJ2-7; 7 bases match TRBD2. The J segment lost 0 bases and the V segment lost 1 base, leaving 15 bases of the junction unmatched. The germline V gene encodes CDR1 LGHNA and CDR2 YSLEER. The CDR3 spans 19 residues.

The chain joins TRBV2 to TRBJ2-1; 9 bases line up with TRBD2. From germline, CDR1 is SNHLY and CDR2 FYNNEI. This CDR3 region has 22 residues. V lost 6 bases to trimming and J lost 0 bases; unmatched junction nucleotides: 24. This chain's CDR3 is CASSAPLPGLATRGSSYNEQFF. The CDR3 region has the DNA TGTGCCAGCAGCGCCCCACTACCGGGACTAGCTACAAGGGGAAGCTCCTACAATGAGCAGTTCTTC.